These T cell receptor beta chains were read from a single sample in a study of T cell changes during pregnancy in multiple sclerosis. Generated by immunoSEQ multiplex PCR, the TCRdb table keeps only in-frame clones and is missing some. The repertoire holds approximately 89,000 clones, with 90% to 95% as singletons. Sequenced material: peripheral blood, taken after pregnancy. The receptors stem from a female donor in good health, enrolled as a control in a pregnancy study. The CDR3 runs from the conserved cysteine through the conserved F or W. D genes are given only for firm matches. Where a row states a size, it is once, few, many or the class of an expanded clone; other rows omit it.

TRBJ1-5 | TRBV4-1 | . | . | TGCGCCAGCAGCCACCACTGGGGGCAGGGTTCCTCCTCAAATCAGCCCCAGCATTTT | CASSHHWGQGSSSNQPQHF
TRBJ2-7 | TRBV27 | TRBD2 | . | TGTGCCAGCAGCCCCAGAGCGGGAGGTCACGAGCAGTACTTC | CASSPRAGGHEQYF
TRBJ1-1 | TRBV6-6 | TRBD1 | . | TGTGCCAGCAGTTACACTGGGACAGGGAACACTGAAGCTTTCTTT | CASSYTGTGNTEAFF
TRBJ1-2 | TRBV5-5 | . | . | TGTGCCAGCAGCTTGACCGGGGTCGGGGGCTACACCTTC | CASSLTGVGGYTF
TRBJ1-3 | TRBV4-1 | . | once | TGCGCCAGCAGCCCCCTGACAGGACCGAGCTCTGGAAACACCATATATTTT | CASSPLTGPSSGNTIYF
TRBJ1-3 | TRBV7-9 | . | few | TGTGCCAGCAGCCCATCTGGGAGTGGGTATGGAAACACCATATATTTT | CASSPSGSGYGNTIYF
TRBJ2-5 | TRBV28 | . | . | TGTGCCAGCAGTTCCCCGGGGTGGACCCAGTACTTC | CASSSPGWTQYF
TRBJ1-5 | TRBV28 | TRBD1 | . | TGTGCCAGCAGGCGACAGGGACACTTAAGCAATCAGCCCCAGCATTTT | CASRRQGHLSNQPQHF
TRBJ2-7 | TRBV10-3 | . | . | TGTGCCACAACGGGACAATCCTACGAGCAGTACTTC | CATTGQSYEQYF
TRBJ2-7 | TRBV28 | . | . | TGTGCCACCACGGACACGCACGAGCAGTACTTC | CATTDTHEQYF
TRBJ2-5 | TRBV4-2 | TRBD2 | . | TGTGCCAGCAGCCAAGGACTAGCGGGAGAGGAGACCCAGTACTTC | CASSQGLAGEETQYF
TRBJ2-5 | TRBV7-2 | . | . | TGTGCCAGCAGCTCCACTTCCAGGGGTCAAGAGACCCAGTACTTC | CASSSTSRGQETQYF
TRBJ2-1 | TRBV6-5 | TRBD2 | once | TGTGCCAGCAGTTCCCCGGGACTAGCGGGAGGGCGGCGAAACTTCTTC | CASSSPGLAGGRRNFF
TRBJ1-2 | TRBV10-3 | TRBD1 | . | TGTGCCATCAGTGAGAGTGACAGGGGTAACTATGGCTACACCTTC | CAISESDRGNYGYTF
TRBJ1-1 | TRBV6-6 | . | . | TGTGCCAGCAGTTACCGGGATTCGAACACTGAAGCTTTCTTT | CASSYRDSNTEAFF
TRBJ2-7 | TRBV19 | . | . | TGTGCCAGTAGTATAGTCGTCCCGGGCGAGCAGTACTTC | CASSIVVPGEQYF
TRBJ1-1 | TRBV5-1 | . | few | TGCGCCAGCAGCTCTGGCTTTAACACTGAAGCTTTCTTT | CASSSGFNTEAFF
TRBJ2-2 | TRBV10-3 | TRBD2 | once | TGTGCCACCCGGCGTAGGGCGGGGGGGGACTCCAACACCGGGGAGCTGTTTTTT | CATRRRAGGDSNTGELFF
TRBJ2-7 | TRBV28 | TRBD2 | . | TGTGCCAGCAGGACCCTAGCGGGGAGAGTCTCCTACGAGCAGTACTTC | CASRTLAGRVSYEQYF
TRBJ2-1 | TRBV27 | TRBD2 | . | TGTGCCAGCAGTTCCAGCGGGACGTGGTCCTACAATGAGCAGTTCTTC | CASSSSGTWSYNEQFF
TRBJ2-3 | TRBV6-5 | . | . | TGTGCCAGCAGTTACGGCACAGGGTCAGATACGCAGTATTTT | CASSYGTGSDTQYF
TRBJ1-1 | TRBV28 | . | . | TGTGCCAGCAGTTTGGTTTTGAGAGGAGAACTAGAAGCTTTCTTT | CASSLVLRGELEAFF
TRBJ2-7 | TRBV2 | TRBD2 | . | TGTGCCAGCAATCCGGGACTACTTGCCTACGAGCAGTACTTC | CASNPGLLAYEQYF
TRBJ1-3 | TRBV4-1 | TRBD1 | . | TGCGCCAGCAGCCCCACGGACAGGGAAGGAAACACCATATATTTT | CASSPTDREGNTIYF
TRBJ1-1 | TRBV11-2 | TRBD1 | . | TGTGCCAGCAGCCGGCCGGACAGGGGTGGAACTGAAGCTTTCTTT | CASSRPDRGGTEAFF
TRBJ2-1 | TRBV5-1 | . | . | TGCGCCAGCAGCTCGCCGATCAGCAATGAGCAGTTCTTC | CASSSPISNEQFF
TRBJ1-4 | TRBV19 | . | . | TGTGCCAGTAGTATAAACCACGGAGGAAAACTGTTTTTT | CASSINHGGKLFF
TRBJ1-4 | TRBV5-1 | TRBD1 | . | TGCGCCAGCAGCTTGGCCGGGACAGGGTTGGAAAAACTGTTTTTT | CASSLAGTGLEKLFF
TRBJ1-5 | TRBV19 | . | . | TGTGCCAGTAGTATAGATTTAGATCAGCCCCAGCATTTT | CASSIDLDQPQHF
TRBJ1-2 | TRBV6-1 | . | . | TGTGCCAGCAGTCATCAGGGCATCTATGGCTACACCTTC | CASSHQGIYGYTF
TRBJ2-7 | TRBV5-6 | TRBD2 | . | TGTGCCAGCAGCTTGTACGACCGCGGGAGAGCCCTTGGAGAGCAGTACTTC | CASSLYDRGRALGEQYF
TRBJ2-1 | TRBV4-2 | TRBD1 | . | TGTGCCAGCAGCCGCCCACCCGGGACAGGGTTTATTGAGCAGTTCTTC | CASSRPPGTGFIEQFF
TRBJ2-7 | TRBV4-1 | TRBD2 | . | TGCGCCAGCAGCCAAGTTCCCGCTAGCGGGAGGTTATACGAGCAGTACTTC | CASSQVPASGRLYEQYF
TRBJ2-7 | TRBV4-1 | . | . | TGCGCCAGCAGCCAAGATACCAGGACCTACGAGCAGTACTTC | CASSQDTRTYEQYF
TRBJ1-2 | TRBV28 | TRBD1 | . | TGTGCCAGCAGGCCGGGACAGGGATATGGCTACACCTTC | CASRPGQGYGYTF
TRBJ2-7 | TRBV7-2 | TRBD2 | . | TGTGCCAGCAGCAGGGGGACTAGCGAGCAGTACTTC | CASSRGTSEQYF
TRBJ1-4 | TRBV10-3 | TRBD1 | once | TGTGCCATCAGCCCGGGACAGGGGTTGAGTGAAAAACTGTTTTTT | CAISPGQGLSEKLFF
TRBJ2-2 | TRBV19 | . | . | TGTGCCAGTAGTATGGGAGACCGGGTGGTAGCCGGGGAGCTGTTTTTT | CASSMGDRVVAGELFF
TRBJ2-7 | TRBV5-4 | . | . | TGTGCCAGCAGCTTGATGACGGGTGGAGGCCACTACGAGCAGTACTTC | CASSLMTGGGHYEQYF
TRBJ2-4 | TRBV5-4 | TRBD1 | . | TGTGCCAGCAGTTCGGGACAGGGGGCCAAAAACATTCAGTACTTC | CASSSGQGAKNIQYF
TRBJ2-3 | TRBV5-1 | . | once | TGCGCCAGCAGCCCTACCCTTACAGATACGCAGTATTTT | CASSPTLTDTQYF
TRBJ2-5 | TRBV11-2 | . | . | TGTGCCAGCAGCTATAGATTACAAGAGACCCAGTACTTC | CASSYRLQETQYF
TRBJ2-5 | TRBV5-1 | TRBD2 | . | TGCGCCAGCAGCTTGCGGGGGGATGGTGGTGAGACCCAGTACTTC | CASSLRGDGGETQYF
TRBJ2-3 | TRBV4-2 | . | . | TGTGCCAGCAGCCAAGATCCCAGTGCAGATACGCAGTATTTT | CASSQDPSADTQYF
TRBJ1-5 | TRBV6-1 | . | once | TGTGCCAGCAGGGACAGTAAACAGCCCCAGCATTTT | CASRDSKQPQHF
TRBJ2-2 | TRBV29-1 | . | . | TGCAGCGCGATACAGGGTTTCCCCGGGGAGCTGTTTTTT | CSAIQGFPGELFF
TRBJ1-1 | TRBV27 | TRBD1 | . | TGTGCCAGCAGTACCCGGGACAGACGCGTCACTGAAGCTTTCTTT | CASSTRDRRVTEAFF
TRBJ1-3 | TRBV4-1 | . | . | TGCGCCAGCAGCCAGCCGAGACAGCGGGCTGGAAACACCATATATTTT | CASSQPRQRAGNTIYF
TRBJ2-1 | TRBV2 | . | . | TGTGCCAGTGGGGGGGCTAGCTCCTACAATGAGCAGTTCTTC | CASGGASSYNEQFF
TRBJ2-1 | TRBV6-6 | TRBD2 | . | TGTGCCAGCAGTTACTCACTTAGCGGGAGGGCCAATGAGCAGTTCTTC | CASSYSLSGRANEQFF
TRBJ2-7 | TRBV28 | . | . | TGTGCCAGCAGTTTCGAACCCGGGACACAGTACGAGCAGTACTTC | CASSFEPGTQYEQYF
TRBJ1-2 | TRBV16 | . | . | TGTGCCAGCAGCCAATACAGGGTTGGGCGCTACACCTTC | CASSQYRVGRYTF
TRBJ1-1 | TRBV6-6 | . | . | TGTGCCAGCAGTTATCCACTCACACGGGGTAGTACTGAAGCTTTCTTT | CASSYPLTRGSTEAFF